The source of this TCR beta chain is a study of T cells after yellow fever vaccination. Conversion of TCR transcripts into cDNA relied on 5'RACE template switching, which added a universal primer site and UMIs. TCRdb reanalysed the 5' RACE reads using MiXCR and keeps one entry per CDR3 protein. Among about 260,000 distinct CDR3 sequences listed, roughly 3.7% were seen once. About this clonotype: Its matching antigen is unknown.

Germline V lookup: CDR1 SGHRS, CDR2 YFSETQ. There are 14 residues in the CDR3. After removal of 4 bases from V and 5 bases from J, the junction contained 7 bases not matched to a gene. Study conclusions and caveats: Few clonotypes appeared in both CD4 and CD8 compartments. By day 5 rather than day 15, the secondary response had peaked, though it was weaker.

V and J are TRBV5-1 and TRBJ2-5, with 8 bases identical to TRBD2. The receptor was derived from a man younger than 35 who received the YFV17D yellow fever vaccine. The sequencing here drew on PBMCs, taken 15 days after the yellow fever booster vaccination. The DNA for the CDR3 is TGCGCCAGCAGCCCCGGGACTAGTGGCGAGACCCAGTACTTC. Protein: CASSPGTSGETQYF.